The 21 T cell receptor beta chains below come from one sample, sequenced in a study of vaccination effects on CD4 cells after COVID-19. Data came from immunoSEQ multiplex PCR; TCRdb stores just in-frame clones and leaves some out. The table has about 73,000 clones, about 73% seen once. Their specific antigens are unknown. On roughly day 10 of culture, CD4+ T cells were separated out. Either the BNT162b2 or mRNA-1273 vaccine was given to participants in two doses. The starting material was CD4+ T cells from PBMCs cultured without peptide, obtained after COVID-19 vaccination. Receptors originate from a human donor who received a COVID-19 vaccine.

The DNA of the CDR3 is TGTGCCAGCAGTTACGGGACGGGACAGGGGGATTCACCCCTCCACTTT. This gives the protein CASSYGTGQGDSPLHF. The rearrangement links TRBV6-6 to TRBJ1-6; 11 bases line up with TRBD1. The CDR3 contains 16 residues. The V gene's germline CDR1 is MNHNY and CDR2 SVGAGI (reference sequence). V lost 2 bases and J lost 8; bases outside the gene matches: 5.

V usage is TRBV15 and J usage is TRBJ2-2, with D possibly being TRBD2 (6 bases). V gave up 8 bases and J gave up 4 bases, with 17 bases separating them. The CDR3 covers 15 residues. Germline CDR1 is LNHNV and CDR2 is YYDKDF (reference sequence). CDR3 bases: TGTGCCACCCGGACACGGGGGTTAGCCACCGGGGAGCTGTTTTTT. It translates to CATRTRGLATGELFF. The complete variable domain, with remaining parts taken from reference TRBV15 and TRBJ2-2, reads DAMVIQNPRYQVTQFGKPVTLSCSQTLNHNVMYWYQQKSSQAPKLLFHYYDKDFNNEADTPDNFQSRRPNTSFCFLDIRSPGLGDTAMYLCATRTRGLATGELFFGEGSRLTVL.

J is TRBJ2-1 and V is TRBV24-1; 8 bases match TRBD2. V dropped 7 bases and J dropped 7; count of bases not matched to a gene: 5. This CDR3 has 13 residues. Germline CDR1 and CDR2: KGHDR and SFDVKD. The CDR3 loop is CATSRGGGNEQFF. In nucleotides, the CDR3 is TGTGCCACCAGCCGGGGGGGCGGGAATGAGCAGTTCTTC.

CDR3 bases: TGTGCTCGGGATAACTATGGCTACACCTTC. Translation: CARDNYGYTF. The chain uses TRBV12-2 and TRBJ1-2. TRBV12-2 is tagged as a pseudogene. The CDR3 has 10 amino acids.

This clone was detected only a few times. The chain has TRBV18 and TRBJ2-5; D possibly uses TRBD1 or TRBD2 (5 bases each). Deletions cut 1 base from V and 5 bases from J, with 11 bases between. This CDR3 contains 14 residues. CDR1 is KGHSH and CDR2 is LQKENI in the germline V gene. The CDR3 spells CASSPQEGSETQYF. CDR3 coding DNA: TGTGCCAGCTCACCACAAGAGGGGTCGGAGACCCAGTACTTC.

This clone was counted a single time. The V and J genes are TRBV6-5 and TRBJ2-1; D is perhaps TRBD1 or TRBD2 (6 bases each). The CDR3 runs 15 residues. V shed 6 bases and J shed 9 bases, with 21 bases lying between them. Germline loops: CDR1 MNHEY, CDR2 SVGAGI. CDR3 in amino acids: CASSKGWGAVVEQFF. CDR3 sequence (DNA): TGTGCCAGCAGCAAGGGGTGGGGGGCGGTTGTTGAGCAGTTCTTC.

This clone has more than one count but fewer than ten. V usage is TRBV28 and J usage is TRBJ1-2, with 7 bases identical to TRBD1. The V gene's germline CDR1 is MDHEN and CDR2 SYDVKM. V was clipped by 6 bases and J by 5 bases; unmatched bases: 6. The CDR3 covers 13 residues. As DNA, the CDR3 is TGTGCCAGCAGCTCAACAGGGGTTTATGGCTACACCTTC. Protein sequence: CASSSTGVYGYTF.

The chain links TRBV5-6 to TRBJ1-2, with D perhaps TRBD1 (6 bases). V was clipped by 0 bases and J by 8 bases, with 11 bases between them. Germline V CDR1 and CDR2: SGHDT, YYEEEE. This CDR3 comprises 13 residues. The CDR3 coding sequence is TGTGCCAGCAGCTTGGACGGGGGGCTCGGCTACACCTTC. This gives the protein CASSLDGGLGYTF. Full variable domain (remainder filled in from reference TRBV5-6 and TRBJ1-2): DAGVTQSPTHLIKTRGQQVTLRCSPKSGHDTVSWYQQALGQGPQFIFQYYEEEERQRGNFPDRFSGHQFPNYSSELNVNALLLGDSALYLCASSLDGGLGYTFGSGTRLTVV.

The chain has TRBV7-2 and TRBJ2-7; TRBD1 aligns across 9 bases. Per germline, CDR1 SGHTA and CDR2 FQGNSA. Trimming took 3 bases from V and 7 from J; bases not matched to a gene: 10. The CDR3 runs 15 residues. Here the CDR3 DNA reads TGTGCCAGCAGCTTTACAGGGGGCCCCTTGGGGGAGCAGTACGTC. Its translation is CASSFTGGPLGEQYV.

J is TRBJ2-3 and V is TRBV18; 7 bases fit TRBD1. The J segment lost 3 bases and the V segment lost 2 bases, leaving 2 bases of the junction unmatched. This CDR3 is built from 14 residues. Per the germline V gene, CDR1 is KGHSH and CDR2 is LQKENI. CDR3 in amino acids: CASSPVTGTDTQYF. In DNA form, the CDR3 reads TGTGCCAGCTCACCAGTGACAGGGACAGATACGCAGTATTTT.

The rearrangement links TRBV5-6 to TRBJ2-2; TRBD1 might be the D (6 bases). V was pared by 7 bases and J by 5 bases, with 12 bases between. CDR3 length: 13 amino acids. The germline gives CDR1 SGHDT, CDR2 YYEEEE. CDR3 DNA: TGTGCCAGCCATCACAGGGCAACCGGGGAGCTGTTTTTT. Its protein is CASHHRATGELFF.

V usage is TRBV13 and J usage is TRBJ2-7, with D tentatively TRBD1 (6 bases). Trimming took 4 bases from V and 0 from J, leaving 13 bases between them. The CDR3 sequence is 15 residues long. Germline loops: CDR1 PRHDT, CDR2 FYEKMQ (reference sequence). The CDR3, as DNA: TGTGCCAGCAGCTCGAGAACAGGGTTCTCCTACGAGCAGTACGTC. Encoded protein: CASSSRTGFSYEQYV.

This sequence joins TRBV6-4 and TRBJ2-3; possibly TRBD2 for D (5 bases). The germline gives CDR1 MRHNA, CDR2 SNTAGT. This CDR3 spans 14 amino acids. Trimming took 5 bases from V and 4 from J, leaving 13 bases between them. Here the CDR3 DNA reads TGTGCCAGCAGTTCACATTTCGGGGCAGATACGCAGTATTTT. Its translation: CASSSHFGADTQYF.

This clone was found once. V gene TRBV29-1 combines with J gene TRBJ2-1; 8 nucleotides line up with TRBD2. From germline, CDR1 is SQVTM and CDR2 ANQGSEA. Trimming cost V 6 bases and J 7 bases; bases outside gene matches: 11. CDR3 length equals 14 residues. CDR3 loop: CSVATGREKNEQFF. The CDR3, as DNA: TGCAGCGTCGCTACCGGGAGGGAAAAGAATGAGCAGTTCTTC.

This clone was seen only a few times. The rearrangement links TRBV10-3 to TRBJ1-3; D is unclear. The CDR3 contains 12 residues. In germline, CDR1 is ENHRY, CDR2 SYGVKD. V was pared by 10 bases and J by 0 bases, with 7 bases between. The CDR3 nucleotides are TGTGCCACCGCGAGCTCTGGAAACACCATATATTTT. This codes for CATASSGNTIYF.

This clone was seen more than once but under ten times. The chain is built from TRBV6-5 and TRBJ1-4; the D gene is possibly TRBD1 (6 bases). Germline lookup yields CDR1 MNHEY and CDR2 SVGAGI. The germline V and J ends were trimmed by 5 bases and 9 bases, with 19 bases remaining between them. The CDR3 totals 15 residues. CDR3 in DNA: TGTGCCAGCAGTCCAACGGCGACAGGACCGAAAAAACTGTTTTTT. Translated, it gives CASSPTATGPKKLFF.

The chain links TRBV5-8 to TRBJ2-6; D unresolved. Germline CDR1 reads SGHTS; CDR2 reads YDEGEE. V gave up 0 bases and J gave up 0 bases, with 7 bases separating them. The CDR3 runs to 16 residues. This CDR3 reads CASSLGWDSGANVLTF. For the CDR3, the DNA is TGTGCCAGCAGCTTGGGGTGGGACTCTGGGGCCAACGTCCTGACTTTC. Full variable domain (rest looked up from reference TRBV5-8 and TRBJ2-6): EAGVTQSPTHLIKTRGQQATLRCSPISGHTSVYWYQQALGLGLQFLLWYDEGEERNRGNFPPRFSGRQFPNYSSELNVNALELEDSALYLCASSLGWDSGANVLTFGAGSRLTVL.

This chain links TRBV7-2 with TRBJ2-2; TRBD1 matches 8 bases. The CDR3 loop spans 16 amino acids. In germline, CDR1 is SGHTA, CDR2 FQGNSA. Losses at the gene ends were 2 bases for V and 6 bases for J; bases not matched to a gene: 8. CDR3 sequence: CASSLSWTGLAGELFF. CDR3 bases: TGTGCCAGCAGCTTATCATGGACAGGGTTAGCCGGGGAGCTGTTTTTT.

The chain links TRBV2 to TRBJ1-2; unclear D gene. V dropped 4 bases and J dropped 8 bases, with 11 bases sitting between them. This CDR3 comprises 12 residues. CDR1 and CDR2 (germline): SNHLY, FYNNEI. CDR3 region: CASSVRNRGYTF. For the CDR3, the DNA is TGTGCCAGCAGTGTTAGGAATAGAGGCTACACCTTC.

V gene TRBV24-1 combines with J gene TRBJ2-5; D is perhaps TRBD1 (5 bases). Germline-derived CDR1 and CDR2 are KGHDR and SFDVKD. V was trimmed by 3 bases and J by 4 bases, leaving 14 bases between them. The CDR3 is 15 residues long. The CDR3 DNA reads TGTGCCACCAGTGATCACAGGCTTCAATTAGAGACCCAGTACTTC. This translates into CATSDHRLQLETQYF.

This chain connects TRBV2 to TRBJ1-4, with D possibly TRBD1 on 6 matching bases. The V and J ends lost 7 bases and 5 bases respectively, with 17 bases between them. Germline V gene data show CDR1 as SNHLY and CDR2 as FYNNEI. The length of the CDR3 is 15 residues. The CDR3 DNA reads TGTGCCAGCAAGGGCCTAGGACAGAAGAATGAAAAACTGTTTTTT. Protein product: CASKGLGQKNEKLFF.